What follows are 28 T cell receptor beta chains derived from one specimen sequenced in a study of vaccination and CD4 T cells after COVID-19. Their specific antigens are unknown. This sample's time point: late sampling 161 to 241 days after vaccination in a few convalescent patients. Specified treatment: approximately 11-day PBMC culture with coronavirus spike peptide pools or control peptides (ViraFEST assay). An Oncomine TCR Beta short-read assay was used to sequence the DNA from cultured CD4+ T cells. In TCRdb, the PCR reads were re-called with MiXCR into one record per CDR3 protein. This table has more than 25,000 distinct CDR3 sequences, roughly 38% appearing once. Sequencing used CD4+ T cells from blood, cultured in vitro, obtained about 7 months after SARS-CoV-2 vaccination. These TCRs come from a human donor who had recovered from COVID-19.

In this sample, this clonotype turned up a few times. The chain joins TRBV19 to TRBJ1-2; D gene unclear. CDR1 is LNHDA and CDR2 is SQIVND in the germline V gene (reference sequence). The CDR3 has 12 residues. The germline V and J ends were trimmed by 4 bases and 1 base, with 4 bases remaining between them. Here the CDR3 reads CASSSRNYGYTF. In DNA, the CDR3 is TGTGCCAGTAGTAGCCGTAACTATGGCTACACCTTC.

V is TRBV20-1 and J is TRBJ1-1; 9 bases agree with TRBD1. The CDR3 loop spans 16 amino acids. The junction had 10 bases not matched to a gene; V was cut back by 5 bases and J by 0 bases. Per germline, CDR1 DFQATT and CDR2 SNEGSKA (reference sequence). The CDR3 DNA follows: TGCAGTGCTGGCCAAGACAGGGGGACGATGAACACTGAAGCTTTCTTT. It specifies CSAGQDRGTMNTEAFF.

The chain joins TRBV6-1 to TRBJ1-5; 12 bases line up with TRBD1. Germline CDR1 is MNHNS and CDR2 is SASEGT. The V gene end was trimmed by 1 base and the J gene end by 10 bases; junction bases not matched to a gene: 5. This CDR3 is built from 15 residues. The chain's CDR3 is CASSEGGQGADPQHF. The CDR3 region has the DNA TGTGCCAGCAGTGAAGGGGGACAGGGGGCGGATCCCCAGCATTTT.

The chain links TRBV20-1 to TRBJ1-1; 8 bases align to TRBD1. This CDR3 is 12 amino acids long. Germline V gene sequence: CDR1 DFQATT, CDR2 SNEGSKA (reference sequence). V was pared by 5 bases and J by 3 bases, with 2 bases of the junction left unmatched. CDR3: CSASQGDTEAFF. The CDR3 DNA reads TGCAGTGCTTCACAGGGGGACACTGAAGCTTTCTTT.

V and J are TRBV19 and TRBJ2-3; tentatively, D is TRBD1 (6 bases). Trimming removed 3 bases from V and 2 bases from J, with 27 bases in between. This CDR3 is built from 20 residues. Germline V lookup: CDR1 LNHDA, CDR2 SQIVND (reference sequence). CDR3 amino acids: CASSIRASGWDTLPTDTQYF. The CDR3 DNA follows: TGTGCCAGTAGTATCAGGGCTTCGGGTTGGGACACTCTCCCCACAGATACGCAGTATTTT.

V usage is TRBV28 and J usage is TRBJ1-2; TRBD1 matches at 7 bases. Trimming removed 4 bases from V and 4 bases from J; junction bases left unmatched: 9. The CDR3 has 15 residues. Germline loops: CDR1 MDHEN, CDR2 SYDVKM. The CDR3 bases are TGTGCCAGCAGTTCCCCCGACAGGGTAGCCTATGGCTACACCTTC. It translates to CASSSPDRVAYGYTF.

The gene calls are TRBV28 and TRBJ1-1; D remains unclear. Per germline, CDR1 MDHEN and CDR2 SYDVKM. The CDR3 spans 16 residues. V was pared by 5 bases and J by 4 bases, with 20 bases between. CDR3: CASSPHLGGVPTEAFF. CDR3 nucleotides: TGTGCCAGCAGTCCCCACCTCGGTGGTGTCCCCACTGAAGCTTTCTTT.

The J gene is TRBJ2-3, the V gene TRBV27; D is perhaps TRBD2 (6 bases). Trimming took 6 bases from V and 0 from J, leaving 19 bases between them. This CDR3 spans 17 amino acids. Germline V CDR1 and CDR2: MNHEY, SMNVEV (reference sequence). CDR3 sequence (DNA): TGTGCCAGCAGCCCCTCCTTGGCGGGATCTAGCACAGATACGCAGTATTTT. It codes for CASSPSLAGSSTDTQYF.

This clonotype was detected a few times. The rearrangement links TRBV20-1 to TRBJ2-5; D remains ambiguous. CDR3 length equals 13 residues. Trimming cost V 1 base and J 0 bases, with 6 bases left between them. Germline CDR1 reads DFQATT; CDR2 reads SNEGSKA (reference sequence). CDR3 DNA sequence: TGCAGTGCTAGAGTCGAGTACCAAGAGACCCAGTACTTC. It translates to CSARVEYQETQYF.

The V gene is TRBV19, the J gene TRBJ2-5; 9 bases match TRBD1. Looked up from germline, CDR1 is LNHDA and CDR2 is SQIVND (reference sequence). The length of the CDR3 is 13 residues. Trimming at V came to 6 bases and at J to 5 bases, leaving 4 bases not matched to a gene. The CDR3 is CASRTDRGETQYF. The CDR3 region has the DNA TGTGCCAGTAGAACCGACAGGGGGGAGACCCAGTACTTC.

This chain connects TRBV27 to TRBJ1-6; D remains ambiguous. The CDR3 consists of 13 residues. Per germline, CDR1 MNHEY and CDR2 SMNVEV (reference sequence). Trimming left V 6 bases short and J 8 bases short, with 11 bases between. The DNA for the CDR3 is TGTGCCAGCAGCTTCTTAGGAGATTCACCCCTCCACTTT. Translating gives CASSFLGDSPLHF.

The chain recombines TRBV19 with TRBJ1-3, with no clear D. V lost 4 bases to trimming and J lost 6 bases, with 7 bases between them. CDR3 length: 12 residues. Germline V lookup: CDR1 LNHDA, CDR2 SQIVND (reference sequence). The CDR3 here is CASSTAENTIYF. The CDR3 nucleotides are TGTGCCAGTAGTACCGCCGAAAACACCATATATTTT.

The chain links TRBV20-1 to TRBJ1-1; no clear D gene. V lost 5 bases, J lost 3 bases, and 13 bases lay in between. Looked up from germline, CDR1 is DFQATT and CDR2 is SNEGSKA (reference sequence). The CDR3 contains 13 residues. This CDR3 is CSAPEAGDTEAFF. The DNA for the CDR3 is TGCAGTGCTCCCGAGGCTGGGGACACTGAAGCTTTCTTT.

V is TRBV7-2 and J is TRBJ2-3, with 8 bases lining up with TRBD1. The CDR3 has 15 residues. J gave up 1 base and V 5 bases, and 5 bases lay outside the gene matches. From germline, CDR1 is SGHTA and CDR2 FQGNSA. This CDR3 reads CASSPYRGGTDTQYF. DNA for the CDR3: TGTGCCAGCAGCCCTTACAGGGGGGGCACAGATACGCAGTATTTT.

The gene calls are TRBV6-1 and TRBJ2-7; TRBD1 matches at 8 bases. Losses at the gene ends were 7 bases for V and 5 bases for J; bases not matched to a gene: 10. This CDR3 comprises 14 residues. Germline V gene lookup returns CDR1 MNHNS and CDR2 SASEGT. CDR3 residues: CASKFGQGSDEQYF. The CDR3 nucleotides are TGTGCCAGCAAATTTGGACAGGGTAGCGACGAGCAGTACTTC.

Only a few counts were recorded for this clonotype. The chain uses TRBV7-3 and TRBJ2-1, with D hard to call. This CDR3 contains 13 residues. Germline-derived CDR1 and CDR2 are SGHTA and FQGTGA. V lost 4 bases, J lost 15 bases, and 19 bases lay in between. DNA for the CDR3: TGTGCCAGCAGCTCAGCAGGAGTCGATACGCCGTTCTTC. Protein: CASSSAGVDTPFF.

The rearrangement uses TRBV7-9 and TRBJ2-5, with D perhaps given as TRBD1 or TRBD2 (5 bases each). The CDR3 runs to 14 residues. The ends were cut back, 1 base at V and 5 bases at J, with 11 bases in the middle. The germline V gene has CDR1 SEHNR and CDR2 FQNEAQ (reference sequence). CDR3 amino acids: CASSLDGAMETQYF. In DNA, the CDR3 is TGTGCCAGCAGCTTAGACGGGGCCATGGAGACCCAGTACTTC.

The chain carries TRBV7-9 and TRBJ2-1, with a tentative D call TRBD2 (6 bases). CDR3 length equals 16 residues. Per the germline V gene, CDR1 is SEHNR and CDR2 is FQNEAQ (reference sequence). V lost 3 bases, J lost 3 bases, and 15 bases lay in between. The CDR3 here is CASSFQWRGDYNEQFF. For the CDR3, the DNA is TGTGCCAGCAGCTTTCAGTGGAGGGGAGACTACAATGAGCAGTTCTTC.

This clonotype has just one count. The chain links TRBV20-1 to TRBJ2-1; 16 bases fit TRBD2. V lost 7 bases to trimming and J lost 6 bases; unmatched junction nucleotides: 18. Germline CDR1 is DFQATT and CDR2 is SNEGSKA (reference sequence). The CDR3 is 19 amino acids. CDR3 sequence (DNA): TGCAGTGTTCCGCCGGGACTAGCGGGAGGGTTATGGGTGCGCAATGAGCAGTTCTTC. It translates to CSVPPGLAGGLWVRNEQFF.

A single count supports this clonotype. J is TRBJ2-1 and V is TRBV6-5, with TRBD2 as a possible D gene (5 bases). CDR3 size: 16 residues. V gave up 2 bases and J gave up 0 bases, with 11 bases separating them. Germline V gene sequence: CDR1 MNHEY, CDR2 SVGAGI. CDR3 bases: TGTGCCAGCAGTTACATAGCGTCAATCTCCTACAATGAGCAGTTCTTC. This translates into CASSYIASISYNEQFF.

This rearrangement joins TRBV19 to TRBJ2-1; 7 nucleotides match TRBD1. V trimming: 9 bases; J trimming: 4 bases; junction bases outside the gene matches: 9. The CDR3 covers 14 residues. Germline CDR1 LNHDA, CDR2 SQIVND (reference sequence). The CDR3 nucleotides read TGTGCCAGCGATGCAGGGACAGCATACAATGAGCAGTTCTTC. Its translation is CASDAGTAYNEQFF.

This sequence joins TRBV12-3 or TRBV12-4 and TRBJ2-7, with D hard to call. V lost 5 bases and J 3 bases, leaving 17 bases between the germline ends. The CDR3 sequence is 15 residues long. In DNA form, the CDR3 reads TGTGCCAGCAGTCTCCTTGGTCATAGACGCTACGAGCAGTACTTC. The encoded protein is CASSLLGHRRYEQYF.

The chain uses TRBV10-3 and TRBJ2-1, with 8 bases that match TRBD1. There are 16 residues in the CDR3. The germline gives CDR1 ENHRY, CDR2 SYGVKD. With V trimmed by 2 bases and J by 8 bases, 11 bases remained unmatched. The CDR3 loop is CAISEGSRTGFHEQFF. CDR3 sequence (DNA): TGTGCCATCAGTGAGGGGTCGAGGACAGGGTTCCATGAGCAGTTCTTC.

This clonotype is labeled as medium-sized. The rearrangement uses TRBV7-2 and TRBJ2-1, with TRBD2 matching 13 bases. This CDR3 comprises 14 residues. Germline-derived CDR1 and CDR2 are SGHTA and FQGNSA. Germline trimming cut 5 bases from V and 7 bases from J; bases unmatched to any gene: 2. The CDR3 DNA follows: TGTGCCAGCAGCACGGGACTAGCGGGGAATGAGCAGTTCTTC. It yields the protein CASSTGLAGNEQFF.

The sample holds a few counts of this clonotype. The chain uses TRBV6-1 and TRBJ2-7; 11 bases align to TRBD2. V lost 10 bases, J lost 5 bases, and 19 bases stayed unmatched. CDR1 is MNHNS and CDR2 is SASEGT in the germline V gene. The CDR3 is 17 amino acids. The CDR3 nucleotides are TGTGCCACCCACCAGGAAATGGGACTAGCGGCCTTCCACGAGCAGTACTTC. It yields the protein CATHQEMGLAAFHEQYF.

The chain recombines TRBV7-9 with TRBJ2-3, with 9 nucleotides matching TRBD2. This CDR3 has 16 amino acids. Per germline, CDR1 SEHNR and CDR2 FQNEAQ (reference sequence). V dropped 2 bases and J dropped 1; count of bases not matched to a gene: 4. The CDR3 DNA reads TGTGCCAGCAGCTTAAGTAGCGGGAGAGGCACAGATACGCAGTATTTT. Its protein is CASSLSSGRGTDTQYF.

The V call is TRBV6-1, the J call TRBJ2-2; D is unclear. This CDR3 comprises 15 residues. Germline V CDR1 and CDR2: MNHNS, SASEGT. The V end was cut by 8 bases, the J end by 0 bases, with 13 bases between. The CDR3 sequence is CASSPMGTNTGELFF. CDR3 bases: TGTGCCAGCTCCCCTATGGGGACGAACACCGGGGAGCTGTTTTTT.

This rearrangement joins TRBV24-1 to TRBJ1-1; TRBD1 might be the D (5 bases). CDR3 size: 15 residues. CDR1 is KGHDR, CDR2 SFDVKD, per germline. Trimming left V 3 bases short and J 1 base short, with 11 bases between. CDR3 DNA: TGTGCCACCAGTGATCCTGCGGGGGGGAACACTGAAGCTTTCTTT. Protein sequence: CATSDPAGGNTEAFF.